The T cell receptor beta chain described here comes from a study of cytomegalovirus exposure and HLA in healthy donors. Study as a whole: There were fewer than 130 million unique TCR beta sequences, drawn from 150 million to 200 million T cells, in an earlier analysis. The study, taken as a whole, reports: Accurate prediction of most subjects' HLA-A and HLA-B alleles from TCR beta sequences was reported. An analysis done earlier found most TCR beta V segments productive about 90% or about 30% of the time.

The PCR contained 60 Vbeta and 13 Jbeta primers. Using immunoSEQ multiplex PCR, the repertoire was profiled, and TCRdb retains in-frame clones only, with some absent. Found here are around 90,000 clones, around 85% of them singletons; the top ten hold about 7.7%. This clone occurred a few times. Its antigen remains unknown. V shed 2 bases and J 6 bases; nucleotides not matched to a gene: 3. The CDR3 runs 14 residues. Per germline, CDR1 SGHRS and CDR2 YFSETQ. This receptor was identified in a man aged 40-49 years in good health and CMV-seropositive. This chain links TRBV5-1 with TRBJ2-4, with 9 positions matching TRBD2. Sequenced material: PBMCs. The chain's CDR3 is CASSFLAGLNIQYF. The CDR3 nucleotides are TGCGCCAGCAGCTTCCTAGCGGGACTAAACATTCAGTACTTC.